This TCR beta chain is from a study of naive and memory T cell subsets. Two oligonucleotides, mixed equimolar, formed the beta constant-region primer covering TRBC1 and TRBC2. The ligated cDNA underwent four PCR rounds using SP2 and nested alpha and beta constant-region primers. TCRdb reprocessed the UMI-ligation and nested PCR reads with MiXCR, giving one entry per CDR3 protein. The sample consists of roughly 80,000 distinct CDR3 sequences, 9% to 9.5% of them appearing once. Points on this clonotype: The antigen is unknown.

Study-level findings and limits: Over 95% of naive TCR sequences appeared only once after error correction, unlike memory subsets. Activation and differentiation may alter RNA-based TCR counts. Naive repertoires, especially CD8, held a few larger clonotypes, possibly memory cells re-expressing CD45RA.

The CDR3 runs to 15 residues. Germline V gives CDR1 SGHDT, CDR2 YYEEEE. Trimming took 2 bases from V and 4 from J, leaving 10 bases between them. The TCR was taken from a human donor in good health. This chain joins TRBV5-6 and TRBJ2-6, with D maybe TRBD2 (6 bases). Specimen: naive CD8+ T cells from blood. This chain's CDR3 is CASSFRTNGANVLTF. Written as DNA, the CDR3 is TGTGCCAGCAGCTTTCGGACTAACGGGGCCAACGTCCTGACTTTC.